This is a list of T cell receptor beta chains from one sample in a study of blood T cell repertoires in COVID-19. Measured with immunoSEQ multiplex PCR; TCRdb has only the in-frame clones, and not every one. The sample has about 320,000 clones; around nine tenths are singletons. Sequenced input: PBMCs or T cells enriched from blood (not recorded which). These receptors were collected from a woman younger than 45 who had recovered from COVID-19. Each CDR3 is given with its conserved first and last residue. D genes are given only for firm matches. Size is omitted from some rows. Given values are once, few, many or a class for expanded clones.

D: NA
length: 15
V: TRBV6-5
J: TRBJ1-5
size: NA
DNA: TGTGCCAGCAGTTACCGCCCCCGGGACAATCAGCCCCAGCATTTT
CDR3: CASSYRPRDNQPQHF

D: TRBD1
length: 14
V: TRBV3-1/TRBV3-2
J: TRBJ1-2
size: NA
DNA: TGTGCCAGCAGCCGACAGGGTGGGGGCTATGGCTACACCTTC
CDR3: CASSRQGGGYGYTF

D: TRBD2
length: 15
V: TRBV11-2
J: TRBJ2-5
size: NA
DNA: TGTGCCAGCAGCTTAGTGGGACTAGCGCAAGAGACCCAGTACTTC
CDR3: CASSLVGLAQETQYF

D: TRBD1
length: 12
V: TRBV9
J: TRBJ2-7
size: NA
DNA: TGTGCCAGCGCCCAGGGGGAATACGAGCAGTACTTC
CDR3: CASAQGEYEQYF

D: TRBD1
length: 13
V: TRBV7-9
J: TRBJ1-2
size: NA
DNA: TGTGCCAGCAGCCCGCCGACAGGGGTTGGCTACACCTTC
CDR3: CASSPPTGVGYTF

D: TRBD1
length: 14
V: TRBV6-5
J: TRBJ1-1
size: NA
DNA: TGTGCCAGCAGTCTACAGGGGGCATACACTGAAGCTTTCTTT
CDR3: CASSLQGAYTEAFF

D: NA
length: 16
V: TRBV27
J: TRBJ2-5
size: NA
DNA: TGTGCCAGCAGACGGGCCCGAACTACAGGGAGAGAGACCCAGTACTTC
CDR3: CASRRARTTGRETQYF

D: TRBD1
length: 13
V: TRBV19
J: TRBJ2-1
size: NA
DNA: TGTGCCAGTAGAAGGGACAGGATAAATGAGCAGTTCTTC
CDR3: CASRRDRINEQFF

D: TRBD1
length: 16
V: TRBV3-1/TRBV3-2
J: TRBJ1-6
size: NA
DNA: TGTGCCAGCAGCCAAGATAGGGGGCGTCGTTCTTCACCCCTCCACTTT
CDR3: CASSQDRGRRSSPLHF

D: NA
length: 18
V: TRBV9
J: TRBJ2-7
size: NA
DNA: TGTGCCAGCAGCGCAGGCGCCGTGCAGGGCACCAGCTCCTACGAGCAGTACTTC
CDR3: CASSAGAVQGTSSYEQYF

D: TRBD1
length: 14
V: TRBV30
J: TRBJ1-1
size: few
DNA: TGTGCCTACCCAATCGGACAGGGATTGGCTGAAGCTTTCTTT
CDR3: CAYPIGQGLAEAFF

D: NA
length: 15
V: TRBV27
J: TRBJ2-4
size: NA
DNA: TGTGCCAGCAGCGCAAAACAATTACCCAAAAACATTCAGTACTTC
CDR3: CASSAKQLPKNIQYF

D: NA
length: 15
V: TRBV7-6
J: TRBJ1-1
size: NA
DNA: TGTGCCAGCAGCTCCAAGGGACGGGGGTTGACTGAAGCTTTCTTT
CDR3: CASSSKGRGLTEAFF

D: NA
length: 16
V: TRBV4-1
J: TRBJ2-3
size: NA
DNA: TGCGCCAGCAGCCACGGGGGACTCTCTCGGGTTGATACGCAGTATTTT
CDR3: CASSHGGLSRVDTQYF

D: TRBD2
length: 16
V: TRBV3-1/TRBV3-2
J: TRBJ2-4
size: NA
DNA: TGTGCCAGCAGCCCTCTAGCGGGGGCGGGCAAAAACATTCAGTACTTC
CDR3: CASSPLAGAGKNIQYF

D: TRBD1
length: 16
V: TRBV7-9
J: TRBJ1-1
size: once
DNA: TGTGCCAGCAGCTTCAAGCCAGCGACGCGAGGGGGCGAAGCTTTCTTT
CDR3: CASSFKPATRGGEAFF

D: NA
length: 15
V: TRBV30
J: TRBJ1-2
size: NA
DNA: TGTGCCTGGAGTTACGGGCAGGGGTTGTTGGATGGCTACACCTTC
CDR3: CAWSYGQGLLDGYTF

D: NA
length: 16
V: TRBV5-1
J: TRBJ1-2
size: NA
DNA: TGCGCCAGCAGCCACGACAGACCAGGAAACGGCTATGGCTACACCTTC
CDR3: CASSHDRPGNGYGYTF

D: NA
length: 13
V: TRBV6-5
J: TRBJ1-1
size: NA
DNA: TGTGCCAGTACCAGGGAGGGGGACACTGAAGCTTTCTTT
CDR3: CASTREGDTEAFF

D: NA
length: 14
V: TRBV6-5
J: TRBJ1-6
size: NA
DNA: TGTGCCAGCAATCCGACAGGTTACAATTCACCCCTCCACTTT
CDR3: CASNPTGYNSPLHF

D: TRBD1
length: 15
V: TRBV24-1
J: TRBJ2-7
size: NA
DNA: TGTGCCACCAGTGATCTAGGACAGGGTAGCTACGAGCAGTACTTC
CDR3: CATSDLGQGSYEQYF

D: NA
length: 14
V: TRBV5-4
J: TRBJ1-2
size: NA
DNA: TGTGCCAGCAGATCGAAGGGGGGGACCTATGGCTACACCTTC
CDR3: CASRSKGGTYGYTF

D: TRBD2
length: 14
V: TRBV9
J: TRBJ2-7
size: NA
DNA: TGTGCCAGCAGCCCCCTAGCGGGGTTCTACGAGCAGTACTTC
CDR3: CASSPLAGFYEQYF

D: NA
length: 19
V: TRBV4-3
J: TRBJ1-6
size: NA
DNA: TGCGCCAGCAGCCAAGAGGCCAGGGCAGGCGGGGGGCCTAATTCACCCCTCCACTTT
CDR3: CASSQEARAGGGPNSPLHF

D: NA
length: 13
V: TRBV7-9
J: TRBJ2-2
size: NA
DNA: TGTGCCAGCAGCTTAGTGGCGGCCGGGGAGCTGTTTTTT
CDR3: CASSLVAAGELFF

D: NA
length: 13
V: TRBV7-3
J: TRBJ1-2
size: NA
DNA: TGTGCCAGCAGCTTACATCCAAACTATGGCTACACCTTC
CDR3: CASSLHPNYGYTF

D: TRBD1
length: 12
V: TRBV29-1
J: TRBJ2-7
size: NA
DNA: TGCAGCGCCGAGGGACAGGGGAACGAGCAGTACTTC
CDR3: CSAEGQGNEQYF

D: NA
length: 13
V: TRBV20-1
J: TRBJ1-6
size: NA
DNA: TGCAGTGCTAGTAACGGGGGTGATTCACCCCTCCACTTT
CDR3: CSASNGGDSPLHF